This passage covers 7 T cell receptor beta chains from one sample sequenced in a study of cytomegalovirus exposure and HLA in healthy donors. The PCR contained 60 Vbeta and 13 Jbeta primers. Profiling relied on immunoSEQ multiplex PCR, and the TCRdb table lists in-frame clones only, not all of them. This repertoire shows roughly 200,000 clones, 60% to 85% found once; its top ten account for around 3%. The sample consisted of PBMCs. These receptors were obtained from a male donor in good health and CMV-seronegative.

This chain connects TRBV5-4 to TRBJ2-4; 15 bases align to TRBD2. CDR1 is SGHNT and CDR2 is YYREEE in the germline V gene (reference sequence). This CDR3 has 16 residues. The V and J ends lost 4 bases and 6 bases, in that order; junction bases with no gene match: 5. CDR3 sequence: CASSAGLAGGLNIQYF. The CDR3 nucleotides are TGTGCCAGCAGCGCCGGACTAGCGGGAGGGCTAAACATTCAGTACTTC.

V is TRBV27 and J is TRBJ1-1; 10 positions agree with TRBD1. Germline CDR1 is MNHEY and CDR2 is SMNVEV (reference sequence). The CDR3 consists of 14 residues. V lost 5 bases to trimming and J lost 5 bases; unmatched junction nucleotides: 5. CDR3 residues: CASSIDRGRTEAFF. The DNA for the CDR3 is TGTGCCAGCAGTATCGACAGGGGGCGAACTGAAGCTTTCTTT.

The chain has TRBV6-1 and TRBJ2-7, with 7 bases fitting TRBD1. V lost 1 base, J lost 7 bases, and 4 bases stayed unmatched. Germline V lookup: CDR1 MNHNS, CDR2 SASEGT. There are 13 residues in the CDR3. CDR3 protein: CASSEVRGLEQYF. For the CDR3, the DNA is TGTGCCAGCAGTGAAGTGAGGGGGCTGGAGCAGTACTTC.

The chain uses TRBV15 and TRBJ1-2, with 10 bases lining up with TRBD1. V lost 7 bases, J lost 2 bases, and 4 bases stayed unmatched. Germline V CDR1 and CDR2: LNHNV, YYDKDF (reference sequence). The CDR3 loop spans 14 amino acids. This CDR3 reads CATTAGQGNYGYTF. DNA for the CDR3: TGTGCCACCACCGCGGGACAGGGGAACTATGGCTACACCTTC.

This rearrangement joins TRBV5-6 to TRBJ1-1; D is uncertain. V was clipped by 0 bases and J by 2 bases, with 8 bases between them. The CDR3 runs to 14 residues. Germline V gives CDR1 SGHDT, CDR2 YYEEEE. The CDR3 here is CASSLVAPNTEAFF. The DNA of the CDR3 is TGTGCCAGCAGCTTGGTGGCTCCTAACACTGAAGCTTTCTTT.

This clone was detected a few times. This chain joins TRBV11-2 and TRBJ2-1, with 7 bases matching TRBD2. V was clipped by 1 base and J by 5 bases; unmatched bases: 2. The CDR3 runs 14 residues. Germline V gene sequence: CDR1 SGHAT, CDR2 FQNNGV. The CDR3 loop is CASSLAGTNNEQFF. Here the CDR3 DNA reads TGTGCCAGCAGCTTAGCCGGGACTAACAATGAGCAGTTCTTC.

The rearrangement joins TRBV19 to TRBJ1-5; D perhaps matches TRBD1 (6 bases). V lost 7 bases, J lost 8 bases, and 15 bases lay in between. The CDR3 is 13 amino acids. Germline CDR1 LNHDA, CDR2 SQIVND (reference sequence). The DNA for the CDR3 is TGTGCCAGTAATCCCCAGGGGCAGGAGCCCCAGCATTTT. Translated: CASNPQGQEPQHF.